The 29 T cell receptor beta chains below come from one sample, sequenced in a study of blood T cells in healthy people across ages. A sample-barcoded 5' primer and a J-beta primer mix were used in a second PCR of about 7 to 11 cycles. TCRdb reprocessed the 5' RACE reads with MiXCR, giving one entry per CDR3 protein. Of about 1,600,000 distinct CDR3 sequences in the sample, approximately 42% were seen once. The sample taken for sequencing was blood. All receptors come from a woman between 18 and 29 years old in good health.

The chain couples TRBV6-1 to TRBJ2-1, with 10 bases lining up with TRBD2. The J call may be incorrect, as the DNA end agrees better with TRBJ2-7. Germline V CDR1 and CDR2: MNHNS, SASEGT. The CDR3 runs 16 residues. The CDR3 reads CASTTTGTSAYNEQYF. The CDR3 DNA sequence: TGTGCCAGCACCACAACCGGGACTAGCGCCTACAATGAGCAGTACTTC.

This clonotype was recorded a few times. The J gene is TRBJ2-1, the V gene TRBV7-6; D gene ambiguous. V shed 0 bases and J shed 0 bases, with 6 bases lying between them. The CDR3 totals 15 residues. CDR1 and CDR2 from the germline V gene are SGHVS and FNYEAQ. The CDR3 coding sequence is TGTGCCAGCAGCTTAGCGGCGAACTCCTACAATGAGCAGTTCTTC. This gives the protein CASSLAANSYNEQFF.

This clonotype appeared a few times. The V call is TRBV20-1, the J call TRBJ2-1, with TRBD1 matching over 7 bases. After removal of 7 bases from V and 4 bases from J, the junction contained 13 bases not matched to a gene. The CDR3 contains 15 residues. The germline V gene has CDR1 DFQATT and CDR2 SNEGSKA (reference sequence). DNA of the CDR3: TGCAGTGTTCGCCGACCGGGACAGCGGTACAATGAGCAGTTCTTC. It specifies CSVRRPGQRYNEQFF.

V usage is TRBV10-3 and J usage is TRBJ1-3; D is unresolved. Germline CDR1 is ENHRY and CDR2 is SYGVKD. Trimming left V 0 bases short and J 4 bases short, with 13 bases between. This CDR3 comprises 16 residues. As DNA, the CDR3 is TGTGCCATCAGTGAGTCTTACGGACCTAAAGGAAACACCATATATTTT. Residues: CAISESYGPKGNTIYF.

CDR3 amino acids: CASSVGGRADTQYF. CDR3 bases: TGTGCCAGCAGCGTAGGCGGCCGGGCAGATACGCAGTATTTT. The chain links TRBV9 to TRBJ2-3, with D unresolved. Germline CDR1 reads SGDLS; CDR2 reads YYNGEE. The CDR3 is made up of 14 amino acids. V lost 0 bases and J 4 bases, leaving 9 bases between the germline ends.

The chain uses TRBV12-3 or TRBV12-4 and TRBJ2-3; 13 nucleotides align to TRBD2. V lost 6 bases and J lost 2; bases outside the gene matches: 23. This CDR3 contains 22 residues. Written as DNA, the CDR3 is TGTGCCAGCAGCCCTTACTGGGCGGGGACTAGCGGGATCAGCCGGTCCACAGATACGCAGTATTTT. Protein sequence: CASSPYWAGTSGISRSTDTQYF.

The CDR3, as DNA: TGTGCCACCAGTAATGGAAACTATGGCTACACCTTC. This translates into CATSNGNYGYTF. This chain uses TRBV24-1 with TRBJ1-2, with D uncertain. Trimming shortened V by 6 bases and J by 2 bases, and 6 bases separated the two germline ends. Germline values: CDR1 KGHDR, CDR2 SFDVKD. The CDR3 runs to 12 residues.

The sample holds a few counts of this clonotype. The chain employs TRBV27 and TRBJ2-7; TRBD1 aligns across 8 bases. The germline gives CDR1 MNHEY, CDR2 SMNVEV (reference sequence). J gave up 0 bases and V 6 bases, and 13 bases lay outside the gene matches. The CDR3 runs 17 residues. CDR3 sequence: CASRPGPRQGSSYEQYF. In DNA form, the CDR3 reads TGTGCCAGCAGGCCTGGACCGCGACAGGGGAGCTCCTACGAGCAGTACTTC.

This clonotype has more than one count but fewer than ten. The chain links TRBV21-1 to TRBJ2-1; the table's D call, TRBD2, has no DNA check behind it. TRBV21-1 is flagged as a pseudogene. This CDR3 is built from 16 residues. DNA of the CDR3: TGTGCCAGCAGCAAAAGGGGTAGCGGGAGCTACAATGAGCAGTTCTTC. This translates into CASSKRGSGSYNEQFF.

This clonotype has only one observation. The gene calls are TRBV4-2 and TRBJ2-4, with TRBD2 as a possible D gene (5 bases). The J call is doubtful: the DNA matches TRBJ2-7 better. The CDR3 consists of 15 residues. Germline loops: CDR1 LGHNA, CDR2 YNFKEQ. CDR3 DNA: TGTGCCAGCAGCCAAGTACTAGGGAGCTTGTACGAGCAGTACTTC. Translating it yields CASSQVLGSLYEQYF.

This clonotype was picked up a small number of times. V is TRBV30 and J is TRBJ2-7, with D uncertain. Germline V gives CDR1 GTSNPN, CDR2 SVGIG (reference sequence). The CDR3 sequence is 13 residues long. With 1 base removed from V and 1 base from J, the gap between germline ends came to 8 bases. The CDR3 region has the DNA TGTGCCTGGAGTGAGGGAATGTCCTACGAGCAGTACTTC. Its translation: CAWSEGMSYEQYF.

The gene calls are TRBV18 and TRBJ1-4, with D tentatively TRBD1 (5 bases). This CDR3 spans 13 amino acids. V lost 0 bases and J lost 14, with 13 bases in between. CDR1 and CDR2 (germline): KGHSH, LQKENI. CDR3: CASSPPSRERLFF. For the CDR3, the DNA is TGTGCCAGCTCACCACCTAGCAGGGAGCGGCTGTTTTTT.

This chain uses TRBV27 with TRBJ2-2; D is unclear. V dropped 7 bases and J dropped 7 bases, with 10 bases sitting between them. In germline, CDR1 is MNHEY, CDR2 SMNVEV (reference sequence). The CDR3 contains 12 residues. The CDR3 DNA sequence: TGTGCCAGCATCACAAGATTCGGGGAGCTGTTTTTT. As protein: CASITRFGELFF.

The table lists this clonotype with a count of one. V usage is TRBV20-1 and J usage is TRBJ2-2, with D possibly being TRBD1 (6 bases). Trimming stripped 0 bases from V and 2 bases from J, with 13 bases between. Germline assignment: CDR1 DFQATT and CDR2 SNEGSKA (reference sequence). This CDR3 has 16 amino acids. CDR3 nucleotide sequence: TGCAGTGCTAGAGAAACAGGGCTCCTTAACACCGGGGAGCTGTTTTTT. This codes for CSARETGLLNTGELFF.

The chain has TRBV12-3 or TRBV12-4 and TRBJ1-2; D remains unclear. Trimming pared 3 bases from V and 4 bases from J, leaving 9 bases between. The CDR3 is made up of 13 amino acids. The CDR3 DNA sequence: TGTGCCAGCAGTTTCGGCACGTCCTATGGCTACACCTTC. Translation: CASSFGTSYGYTF.

The sample holds a few counts of this clonotype. The CDR3 bases are TGTGCCAGCAGCCCGGGACAGGGAATAGGGAAACTGTTTTTT. As protein: CASSPGQGIGKLFF. This chain connects TRBV12-3 or TRBV12-4 to TRBJ1-4, with 9 nucleotides matching TRBD1. Trimming removed 6 bases from V and 11 bases from J; junction bases left unmatched: 10. CDR3 length equals 14 residues.

This clonotype has just a few counts. This chain joins TRBV4-1 and TRBJ2-5, with D possibly being TRBD2 (6 bases). The CDR3 totals 16 residues. The V end was cut by 1 base, the J end by 1 base, with 13 bases between. Per germline, CDR1 MGHRA and CDR2 YSYEKL. The CDR3, as DNA: TGCGCCAGCAGCCAAGTGGGTGCGGGGACCCAAGAGACCCAGTACTTC. The encoded protein is CASSQVGAGTQETQYF.

The V gene is TRBV2, the J gene TRBJ2-5, with TRBD2 matching 16 bases. The CDR3 sequence is 15 residues long. The junction had 9 bases not matched to a gene; V was cut back by 6 bases and J by 11 bases. Germline loops: CDR1 SNHLY, CDR2 FYNNEI. The CDR3 spells CASRGTSGGDNEQYF. CDR3 bases: TGTGCCAGCAGAGGGACTAGCGGGGGGGATAATGAGCAGTACTTC. Complete variable domain (other parts from reference TRBV2 and TRBJ2-5): EPEVTQTPSHQVTQMGQEVILRCVPISNHLYFYWYRQILGQKVEFLVSFYNNEISEKSEIFDDQFSVERPDGSNFTLKIRSTKLEDSAMYFCASRGTSGGDNEQYFGPGTRLLVL.

CDR3 nucleotides: TGTGCCAGCAGCTGGGGACTAGCGGGAGAGGGGAGCACAGATACGCAGTATTTT. Translated, it gives CASSWGLAGEGSTDTQYF. The chain links TRBV7-2 to TRBJ2-3; TRBD2 aligns across 14 bases. CDR3 length: 18 residues. Unmatched junction bases numbered 6, after V lost 4 bases and J lost 0 bases. Per germline, CDR1 SGHTA and CDR2 FQGNSA.

The chain is built from TRBV20-1 and TRBJ1-1; a weak D match, TRBD1 (5 bases). The length of the CDR3 is 13 residues. Trimming cost V 5 bases and J 4 bases, with 14 bases left between them. In germline, CDR1 is DFQATT, CDR2 SNEGSKA (reference sequence). The CDR3 sequence is CSADQGSGTEAFF. The CDR3 bases are TGCAGTGCTGACCAGGGATCAGGCACTGAAGCTTTCTTT.

This clonotype was counted a few times. This sequence joins TRBV7-9 and TRBJ2-1; the match to TRBD1 covers 7 bases. J gave up 0 bases and V 5 bases, and 7 bases lay outside the gene matches. The germline V gene encodes CDR1 SEHNR and CDR2 FQNEAQ (reference sequence). This CDR3 spans 16 amino acids. The CDR3 DNA follows: TGTGCCAGCAGCGATGGGACAGCAAGCTCCTACAATGAGCAGTTCTTC. Translation: CASSDGTASSYNEQFF.

The chain is built from TRBV6-1 and TRBJ1-1, with 8 bases that match TRBD1. This CDR3 spans 15 amino acids. With V trimmed by 6 bases and J by 5 bases, 11 bases remained unmatched. Germline CDR1 is MNHNS and CDR2 is SASEGT. The CDR3 region is CASSEHNTGGTEAFF. Written as DNA, the CDR3 is TGTGCCAGCAGCGAGCATAACACAGGGGGTACTGAAGCTTTCTTT.

This chain links TRBV28 with TRBJ2-1; 10 bases align to TRBD1. This CDR3 has 14 amino acids. Trimming at V came to 6 bases and at J to 7 bases, leaving 6 bases not matched to a gene. Germline CDR1 MDHEN, CDR2 SYDVKM. The CDR3 nucleotides are TGTGCCAGCAGCTCCGGGACAGGGGATAATGAGCAGTTCTTC. Amino acid sequence: CASSSGTGDNEQFF.

This clonotype has just a few counts. V is TRBV20-1 and J is TRBJ2-1; a possible D gene is TRBD1 (6 bases). V was cut by 6 bases and J by 0 bases, with 12 bases left in between. In germline, CDR1 is DFQATT, CDR2 SNEGSKA (reference sequence). The length of the CDR3 is 14 residues. CDR3 DNA sequence: TGCAGTGCCTCCGGGACATACTCCTACAATGAGCAGTTCTTC. Its translation: CSASGTYSYNEQFF.

The CDR3 reads CASSLGSAGGHQETQYF. In DNA form, the CDR3 reads TGTGCCAGCAGCTTAGGATCAGCGGGGGGGCATCAAGAGACCCAGTACTTC. This chain connects TRBV11-2 to TRBJ2-5; TRBD2 agrees at 10 bases. Trimming removed 1 base from V and 2 bases from J; junction bases left unmatched: 7. The germline CDR1 and CDR2 sequences are SGHAT and FQNNGV. The CDR3 runs 17 residues.

The chain couples TRBV2 to TRBJ1-1, with 8 bases that match TRBD1. In germline, CDR1 is SNHLY, CDR2 FYNNEI. With V trimmed by 2 bases and J by 4 bases, 6 bases remained unmatched. The CDR3 runs to 15 residues. The CDR3 protein is CASSEPTGVGTEAFF. The DNA for the CDR3 is TGTGCCAGCAGTGAACCGACAGGGGTGGGCACTGAAGCTTTCTTT.

The chain uses TRBV28 and TRBJ1-3; possibly TRBD1 for D (5 bases). The germline gives CDR1 MDHEN, CDR2 SYDVKM. V lost 7 bases to trimming and J lost 2 bases, with 12 bases between them. The CDR3 has 14 amino acids. In nucleotides, the CDR3 is TGTGCCAGCACCTCTCAGGGAGCTGGAAACACCATATATTTT. Translating gives CASTSQGAGNTIYF.

V and J are TRBV3-1 and TRBJ2-5; TRBD2 agrees at 13 bases. From germline, CDR1 is LGHDT and CDR2 YNNKEL (reference sequence). The CDR3 consists of 16 residues. V shed 4 bases and J 2 bases; nucleotides not matched to a gene: 4. The CDR3 DNA is TGTGCCAGCAGCCCATGGGGACTAGCGGGGCAAGAGACCCAGTACTTC. Translating it yields CASSPWGLAGQETQYF.

This chain joins TRBV12-3 or TRBV12-4 and TRBJ2-5; possibly TRBD2 for D (5 bases). Trimming stripped 6 bases from V and 5 bases from J, with 19 bases between. This CDR3 comprises 15 residues. CDR3: CASSPEGSVSETQYF. The CDR3 nucleotides read TGTGCCAGCAGCCCCGAGGGCAGTGTATCGGAGACCCAGTACTTC.